Below, 32 T cell receptor beta chains from the same sample are listed, as sequenced in a study of identical twins. TCRdb fed the 5' RACE reads into MiXCR, producing one record per CDR3 protein. The sample shows approximately 600,000 distinct CDR3 sequences, approximately 10% of them seen only once. The same specimen was also included in a second study, on yellow fever vaccine responses in identical twins.

Specimen: PBMCs. The receptor set was obtained from a woman aged 18-29 years in good health.

This clonotype has only a few counts. The chain combines TRBV24-1 with TRBJ2-7; 13 nucleotides agree with TRBD2. The CDR3 length is 16 residues. Looked up from germline, CDR1 is KGHDR and CDR2 is SFDVKD. The junction had 7 bases not matched to a gene; V was cut back by 4 bases and J by 5 bases. The CDR3 reads CATSDRGLAGVHEQYF. The CDR3 bases are TGTGCCACCAGTGACCGAGGACTAGCGGGAGTCCACGAGCAGTACTTC.

This clonotype was recorded at least ten times. This sequence joins TRBV5-6 and TRBJ2-2; D call uncertain. The CDR3 has 14 residues. Germline V gene data show CDR1 as SGHDT and CDR2 as YYEEEE. Trimming stripped 0 bases from V and 4 bases from J, with 7 bases between. CDR3 DNA: TGTGCCAGCAGCTTGGGGTCCATCACCGGGGAGCTGTTTTTT. This gives the protein CASSLGSITGELFF.

This clonotype was recorded at least ten times. This sequence joins TRBV2 and TRBJ2-2; 9 bases are a match to TRBD1. Germline CDR1 is SNHLY and CDR2 is FYNNEI. Trimming at V came to 7 bases and at J to 7 bases, leaving 7 bases not matched to a gene. The CDR3 length is 14 residues. CDR3 sequence reads: CASKGQGGHGELFF. As DNA, the CDR3 is TGTGCCAGCAAGGGACAGGGAGGACACGGGGAGCTGTTTTTT.

This clonotype was seen only a few times. The chain uses TRBV5-1 and TRBJ2-1; 10 bases are shared with TRBD2. CDR3 length equals 15 residues. Germline CDR1 SGHRS, CDR2 YFSETQ. Trimming took 4 bases from V and 5 from J; bases not matched to a gene: 6. CDR3 DNA: TGCGCCAGCAGCGCCGCTAGCGGGGGCCACAATGAGCAGTTCTTC. This translates into CASSAASGGHNEQFF. The entire variable domain, with the rest obtained from reference TRBV5-1 and TRBJ2-1, is as follows: KAGVTQTPRYLIKTRGQQVTLSCSPISGHRSVSWYQQTPGQGLQFLFEYFSETQRNKGNFPGRFSGRQFSNSRSEMNVSTLELGDSALYLCASSAASGGHNEQFFGPGTRLTVL.

In its sample, this clonotype was seen a few times. The chain links TRBV20-1 to TRBJ2-3, with no clear D. There are 13 residues in the CDR3. Germline V gene sequence: CDR1 DFQATT, CDR2 SNEGSKA (reference sequence). Deletions cut 3 bases from V and 0 bases from J, with 7 bases between. The CDR3: CSASSTSTDTQYF. CDR3 bases: TGCAGTGCTAGCTCCACAAGCACAGATACGCAGTATTTT.

There are many counts of this clonotype. The chain has TRBV20-1 and TRBJ2-3; TRBD1 might be the D (6 bases). V was clipped by 3 bases and J by 2 bases, with 15 bases between them. The CDR3 runs 15 residues. Germline-derived CDR1 and CDR2 are DFQATT and SNEGSKA (reference sequence). CDR3 in amino acids: CSARAGASFTDTQYF. The CDR3 DNA follows: TGCAGTGCTAGGGCAGGGGCCTCCTTCACAGATACGCAGTATTTT.

In this sample, this clonotype turned up many times. The CDR3: CASSPNTDTQYF. The CDR3 DNA reads as TGTGCCAGCAGTCCAAACACAGATACGCAGTATTTT. The chain links TRBV27 to TRBJ2-3; no definite D call. V was pared by 5 bases and J by 2 bases, with 5 bases between. The CDR3 is 12 amino acids. Germline CDR1 is MNHEY and CDR2 is SMNVEV (reference sequence).

There are many counts of this clonotype. As DNA, the CDR3 is TGTGCCAGCAGTGAAACCGCCGGTACCCACCTTTCTGGCGGTGAGCAGTTCTTC. It yields the protein CASSETAGTHLSGGEQFF. V is TRBV2 and J is TRBJ2-1; D is unresolved. The CDR3 has 18 residues. Germline CDR1 reads SNHLY; CDR2 reads FYNNEI. Between the trimmed V and J ends, which lost 2 bases and 9 bases, there was a span of 26 bases.

This clonotype turned up a few times. The rearrangement joins TRBV11-1 to TRBJ1-1; 7 bases are a match to TRBD1. Germline CDR1 is SGHAT and CDR2 is FQDESV (reference sequence). Trimming at V came to 5 bases and at J to 7 bases, leaving 4 bases not matched to a gene. The CDR3 spans 12 residues. Here the CDR3 reads CASSPDRVEAFF. For the CDR3, the DNA is TGTGCCAGCAGCCCAGACAGGGTTGAAGCTTTCTTT.

This clonotype was picked up a small number of times. The V gene is TRBV12-3 or TRBV12-4, the J gene TRBJ2-7; D is uncertain. This CDR3 has 12 residues. V was trimmed by 3 bases and J by 3 bases, leaving 6 bases between them. CDR3 DNA: TGTGCCAGCAGTTTGAACTACTACGAGCAGTACTTC. Amino acid sequence: CASSLNYYEQYF.

Only a few counts were recorded for this clonotype. The chain carries TRBV27 and TRBJ2-5, with 9 bases matching TRBD2. The V and J ends lost 0 bases and 4 bases, in that order; junction bases with no gene match: 12. Germline CDR1 and CDR2: MNHEY and SMNVEV (reference sequence). The CDR3 runs 18 residues. The CDR3 protein is CASSLSRGRLAGSETQYF. The CDR3 region has the DNA TGTGCCAGCAGTTTATCCCGTGGGCGTCTAGCGGGATCAGAGACCCAGTACTTC.

This clonotype was seen ten or more times. V gene TRBV28 combines with J gene TRBJ2-1, with 13 bases lining up with TRBD2. V gave up 5 bases and J gave up 8 bases; unmatched junction bases: 9. CDR1 is MDHEN, CDR2 SYDVKM, per germline. The CDR3 sequence is 16 residues long. The CDR3 sequence is CASSHTGTSGIHEQFF. The CDR3 DNA follows: TGTGCCAGCAGTCATACCGGGACTAGCGGGATTCATGAGCAGTTCTTC.

This clonotype was counted ten times or more. The chain couples TRBV4-1 to TRBJ1-4; D possibly corresponds to TRBD1 (6 bases). Germline CDR1 MGHRA, CDR2 YSYEKL. The CDR3 spans 14 residues. Trimming removed 3 bases from V and 6 bases from J, with 11 bases in between. The CDR3: CASSQVPGDEKLFF. The CDR3 DNA is TGCGCCAGCAGCCAGGTTCCAGGGGATGAAAAACTGTTTTTT.

The chain has TRBV5-5 and TRBJ1-6; TRBD1 is a possible D gene (6 bases). Germline values: CDR1 SGHKS, CDR2 YYEKEE (reference sequence). With 4 bases removed from V and 6 bases from J, the gap between germline ends came to 14 bases. The length of the CDR3 is 15 residues. Here the CDR3 DNA reads TGTGCCAGCAGCCGGTTGGACAGAACTAATTCACCCCTCCACTTT. It codes for CASSRLDRTNSPLHF.

This chain joins TRBV7-9 and TRBJ2-1; D call uncertain. Trimming removed 5 bases at V and 7 bases at J, with 15 bases between. CDR1 is SEHNR, CDR2 FQNEAQ, per germline (reference sequence). The CDR3 has 14 amino acids. CDR3 loop: CASSPSQSWNEQFF. The CDR3 DNA sequence: TGTGCCAGCAGCCCGAGCCAGTCGTGGAATGAGCAGTTCTTC.

This clonotype was seen ten or more times. The chain carries TRBV27 and TRBJ1-5; D might be TRBD1 (6 bases). Germline CDR1 MNHEY, CDR2 SMNVEV (reference sequence). This CDR3 has 17 amino acids. Trimming took off 4 bases at V and 7 bases at J, with 23 bases between the two ends. CDR3 bases: TGTGCCAGCAGTTCAAACGACGTCGACAGGCCGGGGCAGCCCCAGCATTTT. Amino acid sequence: CASSSNDVDRPGQPQHF.

This clonotype was seen many times. J is TRBJ2-7 and V is TRBV12-3 or TRBV12-4; D is perhaps TRBD1 (5 bases). Trimming removed 3 bases from V and 2 bases from J, with 14 bases in between. This CDR3 is 15 amino acids long. The CDR3 region is CASSFSVDTTYEQYF. The CDR3 nucleotides are TGTGCCAGCAGTTTTTCCGTGGACACCACCTACGAGCAGTACTTC.

The V call is TRBV12-3 or TRBV12-4, the J call TRBJ2-3; maybe TRBD2 (6 bases). The CDR3 spans 16 residues. V lost 4 bases and J 5 bases, leaving 19 bases between the germline ends. The CDR3 region has the DNA TGTGCCAGCAGTTGGGAAGGGGCGGGGAGGCAAGATACGCAGTATTTT. Translation gives CASSWEGAGRQDTQYF.

The table lists this clonotype with a few counts. The gene calls are TRBV5-1 and TRBJ2-5; TRBD1 is a possible D gene (6 bases). The CDR3 covers 15 residues. Germline V lookup: CDR1 SGHRS, CDR2 YFSETQ. Trimming shortened V by 3 bases and J by 5 bases, and 17 bases separated the two germline ends. The CDR3 spells CASSSTTGRTETQYF. CDR3 nucleotide sequence: TGCGCCAGCAGCTCTACGACAGGTCGGACGGAGACCCAGTACTTC.

The J gene is TRBJ2-7, the V gene TRBV19; 8 bases fit TRBD2. This CDR3 region has 15 residues. Germline V CDR1 and CDR2: LNHDA, SQIVND (reference sequence). With 4 bases clipped from V and 2 bases from J, the junction kept 7 bases outside the gene matches. CDR3 sequence (DNA): TGTGCCAGTAGTAGCGTAGCGGGATCCACCTACGAGCAGTACTTC. Protein: CASSSVAGSTYEQYF.

This clonotype was observed many times. The chain is built from TRBV5-6 and TRBJ2-7, with TRBD2 as a possible D gene (5 bases). Germline V CDR1 and CDR2: SGHDT, YYEEEE. V shed 5 bases and J shed 7 bases, with 25 bases lying between them. The CDR3 runs to 16 residues. CDR3 nucleotides: TGTGCCAGCAGTCAAAGGAGGACGGATGGCCTAGGGGAGCAGTACTTC. Translated, it gives CASSQRRTDGLGEQYF.

V gene TRBV10-3 combines with J gene TRBJ2-7; D may be TRBD1 or TRBD2 (5 bases each). This CDR3 comprises 16 residues. Per germline, CDR1 ENHRY and CDR2 SYGVKD. V lost 7 bases and J 0 bases, leaving 19 bases between the germline ends. The CDR3 nucleotides are TGTGCCATCAAGGAGACGGGATGGGGCAGCTCCTACGAGCAGTACTTC. It specifies CAIKETGWGSSYEQYF.

This clonotype was observed many times. The chain combines TRBV7-2 with TRBJ2-7; D unclear. V dropped 5 bases and J dropped 3 bases, with 23 bases sitting between them. Germline V gives CDR1 SGHTA, CDR2 FQGNSA. The CDR3 has 17 residues. DNA for the CDR3: TGTGCCAGCAGCCAAGCTCGGATGTCGGTGGGTAGCTACGAGCAGTACTTC. Encoded protein: CASSQARMSVGSYEQYF.

The V and J genes are TRBV20-1 and TRBJ2-3; D ambiguous. V was shortened by 3 bases and J by 1 base, with 11 bases between the two germline ends. The CDR3 contains 14 residues. Germline CDR1 and CDR2: DFQATT and SNEGSKA (reference sequence). The CDR3 loop is CSARSGLGTDTQYF. In nucleotides, the CDR3 is TGCAGTGCTAGGTCAGGCTTGGGCACAGATACGCAGTATTTT.

This sequence joins TRBV20-1 and TRBJ2-7; D is ambiguous. There are 13 residues in the CDR3. V lost 1 base, J lost 3 bases, and 10 bases lay in between. CDR1 and CDR2 from the germline V gene are DFQATT and SNEGSKA (reference sequence). In DNA, the CDR3 is TGCAGTGCTAGAGCCCCGGGTGTCTACGAGCAGTACTTC. Amino acids: CSARAPGVYEQYF.

The chain links TRBV5-1 to TRBJ2-1, with 10 bases aligning to TRBD2. The CDR3 is 16 residues long. CDR1 SGHRS and CDR2 YFSETQ come from the germline V gene. Trimming removed 7 bases from V and 4 bases from J; junction bases left unmatched: 11. CDR3 DNA: TGCGCCAGCGGCACGGGCAGCGGGGGGGCTTACAATGAGCAGTTCTTC. This gives the protein CASGTGSGGAYNEQFF.

This clonotype was seen a handful of times. This chain joins TRBV18 and TRBJ2-2, with 8 bases that match TRBD1. Germline V gene data show CDR1 as KGHSH and CDR2 as LQKENI. The CDR3 loop spans 16 amino acids. With V trimmed by 4 bases and J by 3 bases, 7 bases remained unmatched. CDR3 DNA: TGTGCCAGCTCACAAACGGACAGGGCTTACACCGGGGAGCTGTTTTTT. It yields the protein CASSQTDRAYTGELFF.

This clonotype was detected ten times or more. This chain joins TRBV5-1 and TRBJ1-3, with unresolved D. This CDR3 has 14 residues. V lost 4 bases and J lost 3, with 11 bases in between. Per germline, CDR1 SGHRS and CDR2 YFSETQ. CDR3 protein: CASSLGGNGNTIYF. The CDR3, as DNA: TGCGCCAGCAGCCTGGGTGGCAATGGAAACACCATATATTTT.

This clonotype was recorded a few times. This CDR3 is CASSQGSGAPLEQFF. DNA for the CDR3: TGCGCCAGCAGCCAAGGGAGCGGGGCCCCTCTTGAGCAGTTCTTC. The chain employs TRBV4-3 and TRBJ2-1, with 7 bases fitting TRBD2. Germline V gene lookup returns CDR1 LGHNA and CDR2 YSLEER. The CDR3 spans 15 residues. V was pared by 1 base and J by 9 bases, with 9 bases of the junction left unmatched.

This clonotype was found many times. This chain connects TRBV20-1 to TRBJ1-2; 8 positions match TRBD1. Germline values: CDR1 DFQATT, CDR2 SNEGSKA (reference sequence). Losses at the gene ends were 0 bases for V and 1 base for J; bases not matched to a gene: 1. This CDR3 spans 14 amino acids. CDR3 nucleotides: TGCAGTGCTAGAGAGACAGGGGATAACTATGGCTACACCTTC. Residues: CSARETGDNYGYTF.

This clonotype has only a few counts. V gene TRBV20-1 combines with J gene TRBJ1-1, with TRBD1 as a possible D gene (5 bases). V was trimmed by 0 bases and J by 1 base, leaving 12 bases between them. Germline loops: CDR1 DFQATT, CDR2 SNEGSKA (reference sequence). This CDR3 comprises 15 residues. The CDR3 reads CSARDNRQKNTEAFF. CDR3 bases: TGCAGTGCTAGAGATAATCGACAGAAGAACACTGAAGCTTTCTTT.

This clonotype has a handful of counts. V and J are TRBV4-3 and TRBJ2-3; D is possibly TRBD1 (5 bases). The CDR3 sequence is 14 residues long. Per the germline V gene, CDR1 is LGHNA and CDR2 is YSLEER. Trimming removed 2 bases from V and 4 bases from J, with 10 bases in between. CDR3 DNA sequence: TGCGCCAGCAGCCAAAGACAGTCCCCAGATACGCAGTATTTT. It codes for CASSQRQSPDTQYF.